This section outlines one T cell receptor beta chain sequence together with its context. The sample belongs to a study of blood T cell repertoires in COVID-19. The CDR3 has 12 residues. Between the trimmed V and J ends, which lost 8 bases and 4 bases, there was a span of 9 bases. Looked up from germline, CDR1 is MNHNY and CDR2 is SVGAGI (reference sequence). In the study's own analysis: Amplification of reference gene primers provided the estimated nucleated cell counts. Libraries were prepared by immunoSEQ multiplex PCR; TCRdb keeps only in-frame clonotypes and omits some of them. V and J calls and clone size are those listed in that table; D and trimming were worked out from the DNA. This table holds 150,000 or so clones, roughly 86% found once.

This chain uses TRBV6-6 with TRBJ1-5; a possible D gene is TRBD1 (6 bases). The sample was peripheral blood. The source of this sequence is a human donor with acute or convalescent COVID-19. The donor label of this sample is uncertain. CDR3 protein: CASDQGNQPQHF. The CDR3 DNA reads TGTGCCAGCGATCAGGGGAATCAGCCCCAGCATTTT.